This T cell receptor (beta chain) was found in a study of CD8 T cell repertoires and HIV-1 epitope variants. Study-level results: Most of the nine antigen-specific clonotypes appeared cross-reactive to autologous or escape variants.

On this clone itself: Its target is not known.

Measured with immunoSEQ multiplex PCR; TCRdb has only the in-frame clones, and not every one. Of 6,000 or so clones listed, around 65% were seen once; the top ten hold 44%. The CDR3 loop spans 14 amino acids. Between the trimmed V and J ends, which lost 1 base and 2 bases, there was a span of 9 bases. In germline, CDR1 is WNHNN, CDR2 SYGVQD (reference sequence). The clonotype comes from a male donor with HIV. The source material was cultured CD8+ T cells derived from PBMCs. The rearrangement uses TRBV10-1 and TRBJ2-7; a weak D match, TRBD1 (5 bases). The CDR3 DNA follows: TGCGCCAGCAGTGAGTTCACAGGCGCCTACGAGCAGTACTTC. This translates into CASSEFTGAYEQYF.